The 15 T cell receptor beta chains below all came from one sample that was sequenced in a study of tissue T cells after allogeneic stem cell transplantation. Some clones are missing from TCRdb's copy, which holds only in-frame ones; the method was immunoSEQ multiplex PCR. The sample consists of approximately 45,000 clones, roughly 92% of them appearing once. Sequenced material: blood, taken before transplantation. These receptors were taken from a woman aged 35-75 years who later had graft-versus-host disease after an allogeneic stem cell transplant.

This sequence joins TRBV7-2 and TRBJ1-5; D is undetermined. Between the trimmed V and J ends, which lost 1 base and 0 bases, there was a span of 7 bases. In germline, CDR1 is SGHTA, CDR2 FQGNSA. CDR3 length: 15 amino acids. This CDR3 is CASSLEAGSNQPQHF. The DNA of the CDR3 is TGTGCCAGCAGCTTAGAGGCAGGTAGCAATCAGCCCCAGCATTTT.

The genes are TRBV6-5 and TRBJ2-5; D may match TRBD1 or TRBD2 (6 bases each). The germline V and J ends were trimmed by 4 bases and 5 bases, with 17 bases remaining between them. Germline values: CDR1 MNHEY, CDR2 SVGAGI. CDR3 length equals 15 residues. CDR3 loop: CASSFGGLGAETQYF. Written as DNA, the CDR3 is TGTGCCAGCAGTTTTGGGGGGCTGGGGGCTGAGACCCAGTACTTC.

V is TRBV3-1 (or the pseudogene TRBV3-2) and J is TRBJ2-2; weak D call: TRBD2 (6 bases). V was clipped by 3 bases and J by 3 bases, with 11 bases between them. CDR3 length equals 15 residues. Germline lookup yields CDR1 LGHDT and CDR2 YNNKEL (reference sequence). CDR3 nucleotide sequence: TGTGCCAGCAGCCACACTAGCCCTGACACCGGGGAGCTGTTTTTT. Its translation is CASSHTSPDTGELFF.

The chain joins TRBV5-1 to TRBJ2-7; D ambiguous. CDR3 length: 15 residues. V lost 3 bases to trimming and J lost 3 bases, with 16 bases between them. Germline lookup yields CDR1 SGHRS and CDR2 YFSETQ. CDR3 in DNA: TGCGCCAGCAGCTCGCTGGACGCGTCGCGCTACGAGCAGTACTTC. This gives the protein CASSSLDASRYEQYF.

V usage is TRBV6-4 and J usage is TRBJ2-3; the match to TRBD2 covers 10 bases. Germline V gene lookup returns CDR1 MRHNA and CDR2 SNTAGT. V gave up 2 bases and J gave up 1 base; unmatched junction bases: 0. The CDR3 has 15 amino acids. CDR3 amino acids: CASSDGTSGTDTQYF. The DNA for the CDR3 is TGTGCCAGCAGTGACGGGACTAGCGGCACAGATACGCAGTATTTT.

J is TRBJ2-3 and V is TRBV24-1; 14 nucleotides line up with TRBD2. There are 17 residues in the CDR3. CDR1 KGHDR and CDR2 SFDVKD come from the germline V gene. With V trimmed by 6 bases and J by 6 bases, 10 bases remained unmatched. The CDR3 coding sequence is TGTGCCACCAGTCCACGTCCGACTAGCGGGAGGGTTGATACGCAGTATTTT. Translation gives CATSPRPTSGRVDTQYF.

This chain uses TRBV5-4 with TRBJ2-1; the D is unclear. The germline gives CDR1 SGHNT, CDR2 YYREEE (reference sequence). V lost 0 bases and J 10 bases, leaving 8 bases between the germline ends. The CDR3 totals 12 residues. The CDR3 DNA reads TGTGCCAGCAGCTTGGGAGGTGGGGAGCAGTTCTTC. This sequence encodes CASSLGGGEQFF. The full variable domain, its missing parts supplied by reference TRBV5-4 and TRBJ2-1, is ETGVTQSPTHLIKTRGQQVTLRCSSQSGHNTVSWYQQALGQGPQFIFQYYREEENGRGNFPPRFSGLQFPNYSSELNVNALELDDSALYLCASSLGGGEQFFGPGTRLTVL.

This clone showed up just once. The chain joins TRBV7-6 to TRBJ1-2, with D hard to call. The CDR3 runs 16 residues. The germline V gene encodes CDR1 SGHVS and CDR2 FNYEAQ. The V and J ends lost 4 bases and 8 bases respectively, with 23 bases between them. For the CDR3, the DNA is TGTGCCAGCAGCTCAACACCATCGACCCTCTATGAGGGCTACACCTTC. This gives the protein CASSSTPSTLYEGYTF.

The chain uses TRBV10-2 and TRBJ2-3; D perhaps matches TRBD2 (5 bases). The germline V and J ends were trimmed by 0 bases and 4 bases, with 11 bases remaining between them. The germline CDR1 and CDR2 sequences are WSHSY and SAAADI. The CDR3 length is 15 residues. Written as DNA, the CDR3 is TGCGCCAGCAGTGAGTCAGGTGGGAGTGCAGATACGCAGTATTTT. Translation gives CASSESGGSADTQYF.

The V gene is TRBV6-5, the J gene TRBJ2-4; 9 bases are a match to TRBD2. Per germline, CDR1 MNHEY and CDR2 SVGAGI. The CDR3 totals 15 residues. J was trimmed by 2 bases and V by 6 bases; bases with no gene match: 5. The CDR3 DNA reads TGTGCCAGCAGCGGCGGGAGGGCCTCCAAAAACATTCAGTACTTC. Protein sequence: CASSGGRASKNIQYF.

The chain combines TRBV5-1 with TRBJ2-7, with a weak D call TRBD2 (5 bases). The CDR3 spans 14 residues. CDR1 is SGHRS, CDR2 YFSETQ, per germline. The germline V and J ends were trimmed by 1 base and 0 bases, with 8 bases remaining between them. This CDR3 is CASSLLATSYEQYF. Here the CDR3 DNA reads TGCGCCAGCAGCTTGTTAGCGACCTCCTACGAGCAGTACTTC.

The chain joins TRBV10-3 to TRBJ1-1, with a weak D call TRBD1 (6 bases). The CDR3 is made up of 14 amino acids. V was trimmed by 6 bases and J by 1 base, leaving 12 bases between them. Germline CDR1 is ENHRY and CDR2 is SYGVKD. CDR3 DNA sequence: TGTGCCATCAGCGGGGGCAGGGCGAACACTGAAGCTTTCTTT. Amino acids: CAISGGRANTEAFF.

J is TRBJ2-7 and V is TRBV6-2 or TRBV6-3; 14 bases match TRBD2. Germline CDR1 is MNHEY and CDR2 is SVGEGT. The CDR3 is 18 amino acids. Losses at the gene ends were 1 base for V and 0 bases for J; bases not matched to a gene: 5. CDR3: CASSYWRGTSGSSYEQYF. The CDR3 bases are TGTGCCAGCAGTTACTGGCGAGGGACTAGCGGGAGCTCCTACGAGCAGTACTTC.

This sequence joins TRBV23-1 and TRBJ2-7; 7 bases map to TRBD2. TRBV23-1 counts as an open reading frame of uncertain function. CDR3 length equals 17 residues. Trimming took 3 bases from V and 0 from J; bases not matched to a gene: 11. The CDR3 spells CASSQPSSSGNSYEQYF. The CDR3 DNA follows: TGCGCCAGCAGTCAGCCCTCATCTAGCGGTAACTCCTACGAGCAGTACTTC.

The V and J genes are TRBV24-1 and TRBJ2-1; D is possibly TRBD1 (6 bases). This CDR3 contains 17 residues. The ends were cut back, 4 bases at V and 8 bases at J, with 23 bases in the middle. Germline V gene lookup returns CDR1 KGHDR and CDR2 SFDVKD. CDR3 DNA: TGTGCCACCAGTGAACCGACAGGTTCGGTTGCCCACGATGAGCAGTTCTTC. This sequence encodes CATSEPTGSVAHDEQFF.